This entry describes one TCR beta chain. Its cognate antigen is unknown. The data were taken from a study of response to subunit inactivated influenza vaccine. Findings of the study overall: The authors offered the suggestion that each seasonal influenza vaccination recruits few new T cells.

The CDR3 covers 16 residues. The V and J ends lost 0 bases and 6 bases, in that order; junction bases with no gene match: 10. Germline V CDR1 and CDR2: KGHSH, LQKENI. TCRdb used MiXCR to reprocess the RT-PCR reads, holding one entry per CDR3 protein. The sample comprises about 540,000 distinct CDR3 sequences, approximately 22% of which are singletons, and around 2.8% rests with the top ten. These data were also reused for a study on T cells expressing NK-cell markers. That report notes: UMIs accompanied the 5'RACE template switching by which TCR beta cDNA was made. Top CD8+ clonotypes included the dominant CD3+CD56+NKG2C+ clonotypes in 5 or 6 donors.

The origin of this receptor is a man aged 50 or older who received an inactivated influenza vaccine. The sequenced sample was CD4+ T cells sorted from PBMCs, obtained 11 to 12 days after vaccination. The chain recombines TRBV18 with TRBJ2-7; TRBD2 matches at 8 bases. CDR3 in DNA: TGTGCCAGCTCACCACCGTCGGGAGGGCAGCGGGGCGAGCAGTACTTC. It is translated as CASSPPSGGQRGEQYF.